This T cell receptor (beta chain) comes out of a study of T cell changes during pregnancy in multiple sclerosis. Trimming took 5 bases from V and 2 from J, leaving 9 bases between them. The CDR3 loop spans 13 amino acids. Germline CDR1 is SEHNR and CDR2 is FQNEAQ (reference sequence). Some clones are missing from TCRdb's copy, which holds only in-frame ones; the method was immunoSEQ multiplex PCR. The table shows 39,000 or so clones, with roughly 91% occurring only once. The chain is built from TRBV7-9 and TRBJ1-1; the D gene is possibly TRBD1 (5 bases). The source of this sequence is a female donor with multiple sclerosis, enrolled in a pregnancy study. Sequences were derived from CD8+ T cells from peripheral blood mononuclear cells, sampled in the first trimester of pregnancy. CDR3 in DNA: TGTGCCAGCAGCGTGGACACCAACACTGAAGCTTTCTTT. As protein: CASSVDTNTEAFF. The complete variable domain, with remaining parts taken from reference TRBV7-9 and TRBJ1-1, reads DTGVSQNPRHKITKRGQNVTFRCDPISEHNRLYWYRQTLGQGPEFLTYFQNEAQLEKSRLLSDRFSAERPKGSFSTLEIQRTEQGDSAMYLCASSVDTNTEAFFGQGTRLTVV.